This TCR beta chain appears in the sequencing data of a study of cytomegalovirus exposure and HLA in healthy donors. Overall study: Falling in the Caucasian-associated ancestry cluster were about 82% of some 400 genotyped donors. Points from the study as a whole: An analysis done earlier found most TCR beta V segments productive about 90% or about 30% of the time. The majority of TCR sequences were rare, yet some public TCRs appeared in many donors.

This CDR3 is 15 amino acids long. CDR1 is MNHNY, CDR2 SVGAGI, per germline (reference sequence). J was trimmed by 3 bases and V by 2 bases; bases with no gene match: 5. Primers included in the PCR were 60 Vbeta and 13 Jbeta primers. The authors' processing: Per a later analysis, the number of unique TCR beta chains was about 80 million, of which around 10 million were shared. Sequenced by immunoSEQ multiplex PCR; TCRdb stores in-frame clones only, minus some. V and J calls and clone size are given by that table; D and trimming were obtained from the DNA. Here the sample spans roughly 120,000 clones, 70% to 85% being singletons. Of note for this clone: Its cognate antigen is unknown.

This clonotype originated in a man in his forties or fifties in good health and CMV-seropositive. Input material: PBMCs. The chain has TRBV6-6 and TRBJ2-3; 7 positions match TRBD2. In DNA, the CDR3 is TGTGCCAGCAGTTACGGCGGGAGTCAAACAGATACGCAGTATTTT. Protein: CASSYGGSQTDTQYF.